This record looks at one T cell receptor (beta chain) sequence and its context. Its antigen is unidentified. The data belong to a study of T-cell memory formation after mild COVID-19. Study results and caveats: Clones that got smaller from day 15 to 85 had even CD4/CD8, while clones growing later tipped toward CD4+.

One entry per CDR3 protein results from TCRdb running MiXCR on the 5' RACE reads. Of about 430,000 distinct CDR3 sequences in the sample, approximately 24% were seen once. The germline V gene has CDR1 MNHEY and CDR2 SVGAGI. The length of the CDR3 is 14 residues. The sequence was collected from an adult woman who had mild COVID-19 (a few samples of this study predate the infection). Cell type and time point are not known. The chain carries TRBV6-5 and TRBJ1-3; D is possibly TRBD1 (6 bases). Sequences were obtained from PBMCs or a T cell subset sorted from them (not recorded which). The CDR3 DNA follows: TGTGCAGTGGCCGGGACACACTCTGGAAACACCATATATTTT. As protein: CAVAGTHSGNTIYF.